This T cell receptor (beta chain) emerged from a study of radiotherapy plus CTLA-4 blockade in lung cancer. Whole-study results and caveats: Radiotherapy plus ipilimumab was followed by expansion in blood of tumor-derived TCR clones.

Sequencing was performed with immunoSEQ multiplex PCR; in TCRdb, only in-frame clones are kept and a portion is missing. The sample records roughly 68,000 clones, around 82% being singletons. Notes on this clone: The target antigen is unknown.

The germline V and J ends were trimmed by 5 bases and 10 bases, with 18 bases remaining between them. The V gene's germline CDR1 is MNHEY and CDR2 SVGAGI. The CDR3 length is 14 residues. The genes are TRBV6-5 and TRBJ2-1; D may match TRBD1 or TRBD2 (5 bases each). Sequencing was performed on peripheral blood, taken from a patient treated with radiotherapy plus ipilimumab. The source is a human donor with non-small cell lung cancer who had a complete response to radiotherapy plus ipilimumab. In DNA, the CDR3 is TGTGCCAGCAGTCAGTCCGGGGCCCCGGGCGAGCAGTTCTTC. Translation: CASSQSGAPGEQFF.